This T cell receptor beta chain originates from a study of sequential checkpoint blockade in melanoma. Study in general: After both sequences, patients received maintenance nivolumab.

This clone appeared a single time. Treatment specified: randomized to nivolumab then ipilimumab (arm A) or the reverse (arm B). DNA-damaging chemotherapy had not been given to any patient beforehand. Live CD3+CD8+ CD19− CD56− cells were sorted from PBMCs. V lost 0 bases, J lost 4 bases, and 7 bases stayed unmatched. CDR3 length: 16 amino acids. Germline V gives CDR1 SGDLS, CDR2 YYNGEE. Data came from immunoSEQ multiplex PCR; TCRdb stores just in-frame clones and leaves some out. The sample holds approximately 7,700 clones, approximately 60% seen once. Sample: CD8+ T cells sorted from blood (inferred from file names), taken from a patient given nivolumab and ipilimumab in sequence. This receptor was identified in a human donor with melanoma. The V call is TRBV9, the J call TRBJ1-3, with 7 bases lining up with TRBD1. The CDR3 protein is CASSVVAGGSGNTIYF. The CDR3 coding sequence is TGTGCCAGCAGCGTAGTGGCAGGGGGATCCGGAAACACCATATATTTT.